The 20 T cell receptor beta chains reported below all come from one sample, sequenced in a study of cytomegalovirus exposure and HLA in healthy donors (dated by TCRdb to 2015 to 2018). The library was produced with the immunoSEQ multiplex PCR assay. A mixture of 60 forward primers for TCR Vbeta segments and 13 reverse primers for TCR Jbeta segments was used in the multiplex PCR. What TCRdb holds here is the immuneACCESS table cut down to in-frame rearrangements. Part of the clones is not present; checked against another copy, under half of the missing clones reflect an unresolved V gene, and the others are unexplained. This sample comprises about 170,000 clones, just over 75% of them detected only once. Together, the top ten hold 2% to 2.5% of the sample. Sequencing used PBMCs. The receptor source for this set is a woman aged 30 to 39 in good health and CMV-seropositive.

The chain is built from TRBV9 and TRBJ1-1; perhaps TRBD1 as D (6 bases). V was pared by 0 bases and J by 1 base, with 16 bases between. CDR1 and CDR2 (germline): SGDLS, YYNGEE. This CDR3 region has 17 residues. The CDR3 loop reads CASSVVPPDRRNTEAFF. CDR3 coding DNA: TGTGCCAGCAGCGTAGTGCCCCCGGACAGAAGGAACACTGAAGCTTTCTTT.

The rearrangement joins TRBV19 to TRBJ2-1; tentatively, D is TRBD2 (6 bases). The CDR3 loop spans 19 amino acids. Germline CDR1 and CDR2: LNHDA and SQIVND (reference sequence). V was clipped by 5 bases and J by 0 bases, with 23 bases between them. The DNA for the CDR3 is TGTGCCAGTAGTCCAGACGGGGGACTGACTAGTAGCTCCTACAATGAGCAGTTCTTC. It encodes CASSPDGGLTSSSYNEQFF.

The V gene is TRBV5-1, the J gene TRBJ1-5; no clear D gene. Trimming stripped 0 bases from V and 0 bases from J, with 10 bases between. The CDR3 covers 16 residues. Germline V gene data show CDR1 as SGHRS and CDR2 as YFSETQ. The CDR3: CASSLGDINSNQPQHF. The CDR3 nucleotides are TGCGCCAGCAGCTTGGGTGACATTAATAGCAATCAGCCCCAGCATTTT.

J is TRBJ2-3 and V is TRBV6-4; 10 nucleotides line up with TRBD2. Per germline, CDR1 MRHNA and CDR2 SNTAGT. With V trimmed by 3 bases and J by 1 base, 1 base remained unmatched. The CDR3 loop spans 15 amino acids. The CDR3 DNA is TGTGCCAGCAGTGAAACTAGCGGGGGCACAGATACGCAGTATTTT. The encoded protein is CASSETSGGTDTQYF.

The V gene is TRBV6-6, the J gene TRBJ1-3; D gene uncertain. The CDR3 totals 15 residues. V lost 6 bases to trimming and J lost 0 bases, with 12 bases between them. Germline V gene data show CDR1 as MNHNY and CDR2 as SVGAGI (reference sequence). The CDR3 loop is CASSLNIGSGNTIYF. CDR3 coding DNA: TGTGCCAGCAGCCTTAATATCGGCTCTGGAAACACCATATATTTT.

V gene TRBV5-1 combines with J gene TRBJ2-7; 8 bases align to TRBD1. CDR3 length equals 15 residues. The ends lost 4 bases at V and 4 bases at J; junction bases unmatched: 10. Per germline, CDR1 SGHRS and CDR2 YFSETQ. The CDR3 sequence: CASSLSGGAAYEQYF. The CDR3 DNA follows: TGCGCCAGCAGCCTCTCAGGGGGCGCAGCATACGAGCAGTACTTC. Looking up the rest from reference TRBV5-1 and TRBJ2-7 gives the full variable domain: KAGVTQTPRYLIKTRGQQVTLSCSPISGHRSVSWYQQTPGQGLQFLFEYFSETQRNKGNFPGRFSGRQFSNSRSEMNVSTLELGDSALYLCASSLSGGAAYEQYFGPGTRLTVT.

The DNA of the CDR3 is TGTGCCAGCAGAGAGCCCAACGAGGAGACCCAGTACTTC. Protein sequence: CASREPNEETQYF. The V call is TRBV6-1, the J call TRBJ2-5; no reliable D call. V dropped 6 bases and J dropped 5 bases, with 13 bases sitting between them. Germline values: CDR1 MNHNS, CDR2 SASEGT. The CDR3 extends over 13 amino acids.

V gene TRBV13 combines with J gene TRBJ1-2; TRBD1 matches 9 bases. J lost 1 base, V lost 5 bases, and 5 bases had no gene match. Germline lookup yields CDR1 PRHDT and CDR2 FYEKMQ (reference sequence). The CDR3 length is 15 residues. The CDR3 sequence is CASSTRQGVNYGYTF. In nucleotides, the CDR3 is TGTGCCAGCAGCACGAGACAGGGGGTTAACTATGGCTACACCTTC.

This chain uses TRBV4-1 with TRBJ2-5, with TRBD2 matching 13 bases. This CDR3 region has 16 residues. V lost 6 bases and J lost 2; bases outside the gene matches: 6. CDR1 MGHRA and CDR2 YSYEKL come from the germline V gene. CDR3 in amino acids: CASRLGLAGNQETQYF. CDR3 sequence (DNA): TGCGCCAGCAGGCTGGGACTAGCGGGGAATCAAGAGACCCAGTACTTC.

This chain connects TRBV7-9 to TRBJ2-1, with D possibly matching TRBD2 (5 bases). V dropped 0 bases and J dropped 4 bases, with 16 bases sitting between them. CDR3 size: 17 residues. CDR1 is SEHNR and CDR2 is FQNEAQ in the germline V gene (reference sequence). The CDR3 here is CASSLATLLVLYNEQFF. The DNA of the CDR3 is TGTGCCAGCAGCTTAGCGACCTTACTAGTTTTATACAATGAGCAGTTCTTC. Based on the CDR3 plus reference TRBV7-9 and TRBJ2-1, the full variable domain is DTGVSQNPRHKITKRGQNVTFRCDPISEHNRLYWYRQTLGQGPEFLTYFQNEAQLEKSRLLSDRFSAERPKGSFSTLEIQRTEQGDSAMYLCASSLATLLVLYNEQFFGPGTRLTVL.

The chain recombines TRBV9 with TRBJ2-7; tentative D call: TRBD2 (5 bases). V was trimmed by 0 bases and J by 2 bases, leaving 9 bases between them. The CDR3 extends over 14 amino acids. Germline V gives CDR1 SGDLS, CDR2 YYNGEE. The DNA of the CDR3 is TGTGCCAGCAGCGTAGGGGCGGGCACCTACGAGCAGTACTTC. This codes for CASSVGAGTYEQYF.

This clone appeared a few times. The gene calls are TRBV2 and TRBJ1-2, with 11 bases fitting TRBD1. This CDR3 is 15 amino acids long. From germline, CDR1 is SNHLY and CDR2 FYNNEI. V lost 6 bases to trimming and J lost 6 bases; unmatched junction nucleotides: 9. CDR3 coding DNA: TGTGCCAGCAGGCGGGACAGGGGGAGTCTTGATGGCTACACCTTC. It specifies CASRRDRGSLDGYTF.

The gene calls are TRBV4-1 and TRBJ1-4; 10 bases fit TRBD1. The CDR3 is 16 residues long. Unmatched junction bases numbered 7, after V lost 1 base and J lost 8 bases. Germline V CDR1 and CDR2: MGHRA, YSYEKL. CDR3 amino acids: CASSQGGTGDSEKLFF. CDR3 nucleotides: TGCGCCAGCAGCCAAGGCGGGACAGGGGATTCCGAAAAACTGTTTTTT.

The rearrangement links TRBV7-2 to TRBJ2-1; 7 nucleotides line up with TRBD2. J was trimmed by 8 bases and V by 1 base; bases with no gene match: 2. This CDR3 has 13 amino acids. Per germline, CDR1 SGHTA and CDR2 FQGNSA. The CDR3 spells CASSLGGGDEQFF. The CDR3 DNA reads TGTGCCAGCAGCTTAGGGGGGGGAGATGAGCAGTTCTTC.

The V gene is TRBV30, the J gene TRBJ2-2, with no clear D. This CDR3 is 12 amino acids long. Germline CDR1 and CDR2: GTSNPN and SVGIG (reference sequence). Trimming removed 4 bases at V and 5 bases at J, with 8 bases between. CDR3 protein: CAWTGLTGELFF. CDR3 nucleotide sequence: TGTGCCTGGACCGGGTTGACCGGGGAGCTGTTTTTT.

CDR3 sequence: CASSERILRSGTEAFF. The DNA of the CDR3 is TGTGCCAGCAGTGAACGGATACTTCGGTCGGGCACTGAAGCTTTCTTT. The chain employs TRBV6-1 and TRBJ1-1; D not resolved. From germline, CDR1 is MNHNS and CDR2 SASEGT. The CDR3 is made up of 16 amino acids. Trimming left V 2 bases short and J 4 bases short, with 17 bases between.

The rearrangement uses TRBV4-3 and TRBJ2-6; D gene unclear. Germline V CDR1 and CDR2: LGHNA, YSLEER. Trimming cost V 0 bases and J 0 bases, with 3 bases left between them. The CDR3 spans 15 residues. CDR3 protein: CASSQDLSGANVLTF. CDR3 DNA: TGCGCCAGCAGCCAAGATCTCTCTGGGGCCAACGTCCTGACTTTC.

This sequence joins TRBV6-5 and TRBJ1-5; the D is unclear. Between the trimmed V and J ends, which lost 2 bases and 7 bases, there was a span of 12 bases. From germline, CDR1 is MNHEY and CDR2 SVGAGI. CDR3 length equals 14 residues. CDR3 coding DNA: TGTGCCAGCAGTTACAAAGAGGGTGGCCAGCCCCAGCATTTT. Translated: CASSYKEGGQPQHF.

V and J are TRBV7-9 and TRBJ1-2, with a weak D call TRBD1 (5 bases). Trimming pared 4 bases from V and 6 bases from J, leaving 21 bases between. The germline gives CDR1 SEHNR, CDR2 FQNEAQ (reference sequence). The CDR3 is 16 residues long. CDR3 amino acids: CASSSTGRQGFDGYTF. The CDR3 DNA follows: TGTGCCAGCAGCTCGACCGGGAGGCAGGGATTCGATGGCTACACCTTC.

In the case of this clone: The sample holds other DNA sequences that translate to the same CDR3. The chain carries TRBV15 and TRBJ1-1; D not certain. CDR1 is LNHNV, CDR2 YYDKDF, per germline (reference sequence). This CDR3 is 14 amino acids long. Trimming took off 0 bases at V and 1 base at J, with 6 bases between the two ends. The CDR3 nucleotides read TGTGCCACCAGCAGAGATAGAGGGAACACTGAAGCTTTCTTT. It specifies CATSRDRGNTEAFF.